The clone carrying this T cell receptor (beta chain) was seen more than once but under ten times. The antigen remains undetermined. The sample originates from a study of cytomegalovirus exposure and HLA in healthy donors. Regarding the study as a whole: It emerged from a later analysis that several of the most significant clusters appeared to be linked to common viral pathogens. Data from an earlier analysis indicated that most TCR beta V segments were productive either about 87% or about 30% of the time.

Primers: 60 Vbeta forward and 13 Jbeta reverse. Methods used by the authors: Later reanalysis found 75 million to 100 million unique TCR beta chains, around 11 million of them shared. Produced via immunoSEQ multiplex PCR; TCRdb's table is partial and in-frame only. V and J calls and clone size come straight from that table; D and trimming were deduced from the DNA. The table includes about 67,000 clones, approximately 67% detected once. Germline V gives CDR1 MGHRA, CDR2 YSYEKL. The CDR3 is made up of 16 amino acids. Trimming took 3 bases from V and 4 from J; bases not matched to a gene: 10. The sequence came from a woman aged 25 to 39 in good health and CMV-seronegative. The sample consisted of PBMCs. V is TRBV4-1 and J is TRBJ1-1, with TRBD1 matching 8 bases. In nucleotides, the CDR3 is TGCGCCAGCAGCCATCTCCTCGGACAGGGCCGCACTGAAGCTTTCTTT. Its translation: CASSHLLGQGRTEAFF.